The 29 T cell receptor beta chains in this list originate from one sample, sequenced in a study of chemoradiotherapy in HPV16-positive cancers. Measured with immunoSEQ multiplex PCR; TCRdb has only the in-frame clones, and not every one. The sample yields some 32,000 clones, around 88% seen once. The sample in question was blood, obtained from a patient who underwent chemoradiotherapy. These receptors were taken from a human donor with HPV-associated anogenital cancer.

This clone was found once. The chain recombines TRBV4-2 with TRBJ2-4, with D possibly called TRBD1 or TRBD2 (5 bases each). The CDR3 is 17 residues long. Germline V gives CDR1 LGHNA, CDR2 YNFKEQ. V lost 0 bases and J 0 bases, leaving 12 bases between the germline ends. The CDR3 protein is CASSQDEGLLAKNIQYF. CDR3 DNA sequence: TGTGCCAGCAGCCAAGACGAGGGGTTACTAGCCAAAAACATTCAGTACTTC.

Remarks on this clone: Compared with germline, one end of the junction differs, possibly owing to a read error. The chain recombines TRBV5-1 with TRBJ1-6, with D tentatively TRBD1 (5 bases). CDR3 length: 14 residues. Germline CDR1 reads SGHRS; CDR2 reads YFSETQ. The CDR3 is CASSLGDYYSPLHF. As DNA, the CDR3 is TGCGCCAGCAGCTTGGGGGACTATTATTCACCCCTCCACTTT.

V gene TRBV5-1 combines with J gene TRBJ1-1; 7 positions match TRBD1. The CDR3 consists of 18 residues. V trimming: 0 bases; J trimming: 0 bases; junction bases outside the gene matches: 11. The germline V gene has CDR1 SGHRS and CDR2 YFSETQ. The CDR3 bases are TGCGCCAGCAGCTTGGATGAGGGGGCGGAATTGTTGAACACTGAAGCTTTCTTT. Amino acids: CASSLDEGAELLNTEAFF.

This chain links TRBV30 with TRBJ1-2; 9 bases fit TRBD1. V was pared by 5 bases and J by 5 bases, with 15 bases of the junction left unmatched. The CDR3 length is 16 residues. Per the germline V gene, CDR1 is GTSNPN and CDR2 is SVGIG (reference sequence). The CDR3 region is CAWHRDRVLKGYGYTF. CDR3 DNA sequence: TGTGCCTGGCACCGGGACAGGGTATTGAAAGGGTATGGCTACACCTTC.

The chain combines TRBV4-1 with TRBJ1-2; TRBD1 aligns across 7 bases. Germline V gene data show CDR1 as MGHRA and CDR2 as YSYEKL. V was clipped by 1 base and J by 8 bases; unmatched bases: 10. This CDR3 has 15 residues. The CDR3 DNA sequence: TGCGCCAGCAGCCAAGCTTGGAGGGGGCGCGGAGGCTACACCTTC. It yields the protein CASSQAWRGRGGYTF.

The chain combines TRBV28 with TRBJ2-7; 13 positions agree with TRBD2. J lost 6 bases, V lost 5 bases, and 13 bases had no gene match. The length of the CDR3 is 17 residues. Per the germline V gene, CDR1 is MDHEN and CDR2 is SYDVKM. This CDR3 is CASSGFLGLAGRCEQYF. Here the CDR3 DNA reads TGTGCCAGCAGTGGATTCTTGGGACTAGCGGGAAGGTGCGAGCAGTACTTC.

The chain carries TRBV7-2 and TRBJ1-4; D is undetermined. The CDR3 is 13 residues long. Between the trimmed V and J ends, which lost 4 bases and 8 bases, there was a span of 11 bases. Germline CDR1 and CDR2: SGHTA and FQGNSA. This CDR3 reads CASSSTQGEKLFF. The CDR3 coding sequence is TGTGCCAGCAGCTCCACCCAAGGGGAAAAACTGTTTTTT. The complete variable domain, with remaining parts taken from reference TRBV7-2 and TRBJ1-4, reads GAGVSQSPSNKVTEKGKDVELRCDPISGHTALYWYRQSLGQGLEFLIYFQGNSAPDKSGLPSDRFSAERTGGSVSTLTIQRTQQEDSAVYLCASSSTQGEKLFFGSGTQLSVL.

The rearrangement links TRBV11-3 to TRBJ2-7; D remains ambiguous. The CDR3 contains 13 residues. V shed 5 bases and J shed 3 bases, with 11 bases lying between them. The V gene's germline CDR1 is SGHNT and CDR2 YENEEA. This CDR3 is CASSVYSNYEQYF. The CDR3 DNA is TGTGCCAGCAGCGTATATTCCAACTACGAGCAGTACTTC.

V is TRBV10-3 and J is TRBJ1-4; D is unclear. Trimming removed 2 bases at V and 5 bases at J, with 9 bases between. Germline loops: CDR1 ENHRY, CDR2 SYGVKD. The CDR3 is made up of 14 amino acids. The CDR3 region has the DNA TGTGCCATCAGTGAGACCCCCGAAAATGAAAAACTGTTTTTT. Its protein product is CAISETPENEKLFF.

The J gene is TRBJ1-2, the V gene TRBV2, with 10 bases fitting TRBD1. The CDR3 totals 13 residues. V gave up 7 bases and J gave up 8 bases; unmatched junction bases: 7. CDR1 is SNHLY and CDR2 is FYNNEI in the germline V gene. CDR3 loop: CASNRQGARGYTF. CDR3 nucleotide sequence: TGTGCCAGCAATCGACAGGGGGCGCGGGGCTACACCTTC.

This chain links TRBV5-1 with TRBJ2-4; D perhaps matches TRBD1 (6 bases). In germline, CDR1 is SGHRS, CDR2 YFSETQ. The CDR3 loop spans 14 amino acids. V was clipped by 0 bases and J by 7 bases, with 11 bases between them. CDR3 DNA: TGCGCCAGCAGCTTGGGCGCTACAGGGAACATTCAGTACTTC. It encodes CASSLGATGNIQYF.

The chain couples TRBV29-1 to TRBJ1-2, with 9 nucleotides matching TRBD1. CDR3 length: 12 amino acids. Trimming removed 4 bases from V and 3 bases from J; junction bases left unmatched: 0. Germline V gene sequence: CDR1 SQVTM, CDR2 ANQGSEA. The CDR3 reads CSVGTGDYGYTF. The CDR3 DNA is TGCAGCGTTGGGACAGGGGACTATGGCTACACCTTC.

The chain combines TRBV6-5 with TRBJ1-1; tentative D call: TRBD1 (6 bases). The CDR3 extends over 15 amino acids. V shed 2 bases and J shed 5 bases, with 15 bases lying between them. Per the germline V gene, CDR1 is MNHEY and CDR2 is SVGAGI. CDR3 residues: CASSYGTTGRTEAFF. In DNA, the CDR3 is TGTGCCAGCAGTTACGGTACAACAGGGAGAACTGAAGCTTTCTTT.

The gene calls are TRBV10-3 and TRBJ1-2, with a tentative D call TRBD1 (6 bases). V was trimmed by 5 bases and J by 4 bases, leaving 11 bases between them. Germline V gene sequence: CDR1 ENHRY, CDR2 SYGVKD. The CDR3 totals 13 residues. CDR3 in DNA: TGTGCCATCAGTTATTCGGACAGCTATGGCTACACCTTC. This gives the protein CAISYSDSYGYTF.

This rearrangement joins TRBV28 to TRBJ2-3, with D possibly TRBD2 on 5 matching bases. The V end lost 4 bases, the J end lost 5 bases, and 13 bases lay between the germline ends. CDR1 and CDR2 (germline): MDHEN, SYDVKM. The CDR3 consists of 14 residues. Written as DNA, the CDR3 is TGTGCCAGCAGTTCAATAGCGCCGGGAGATACGCAGTATTTT. This codes for CASSSIAPGDTQYF.

In this sample, this clone turned up once. The rearrangement uses TRBV13 and TRBJ1-1, with 8 bases aligning to TRBD1. The trim removed 2 bases at V and 4 bases at J, leaving 6 bases unmatched. Germline V gives CDR1 PRHDT, CDR2 FYEKMQ (reference sequence). CDR3 length: 15 amino acids. CDR3 in DNA: TGTGCCAGCAGCTTAAGCGGACAGGGTTTCACTGAAGCTTTCTTT. Translating it yields CASSLSGQGFTEAFF.

Note on this clone: One end of the junction does not line up with germline, which may come from a read error. Here the CDR3 DNA reads TGTGCCACCAGTGGGTATAGCGGGGGGGCCAGCAGCGGCACAGATACGCAGTATTTT. Amino acid sequence: CATSGYSGGASSGTDTQYF. This rearrangement joins TRBV10-3 to TRBJ2-3, with 11 bases that match TRBD2. This CDR3 contains 19 residues. CDR1 is ENHRY and CDR2 is SYGVKD in the germline V gene.

This clone has more than one count but fewer than ten. The V and J genes are TRBV29-1 and TRBJ1-1; D gene ambiguous. Germline V gives CDR1 SQVTM, CDR2 ANQGSEA. V was pared by 7 bases and J by 1 base, with 10 bases between. CDR3 length: 12 amino acids. CDR3 residues: CSGTMGNTEAFF. The CDR3, as DNA: TGCAGCGGCACCATGGGGAACACTGAAGCTTTCTTT.

This chain connects TRBV10-2 to TRBJ2-3; D possibly corresponds to TRBD2 (5 bases). The V end was cut by 6 bases, the J end by 2 bases, with 18 bases between. The CDR3 length is 16 residues. The germline gives CDR1 WSHSY, CDR2 SAAADI. CDR3 sequence (DNA): TGCGCCAGCAGATTAGAGAGGGAAACAGTCACAGATACGCAGTATTTT. Residues: CASRLERETVTDTQYF.

Only one count was recorded for this clone. V gene TRBV5-1 combines with J gene TRBJ1-1, with D maybe TRBD1 (5 bases). The CDR3 totals 16 residues. Trimming stripped 2 bases from V and 1 base from J, with 15 bases between. Germline-derived CDR1 and CDR2 are SGHRS and YFSETQ. The CDR3 DNA is TGCGCCAGCAGCTTTGGGTGGGGCAGGGAGAACACTGAAGCTTTCTTT. It yields the protein CASSFGWGRENTEAFF.

The chain employs TRBV5-1 and TRBJ2-5, with D unresolved. Trimming took 0 bases from V and 5 from J, leaving 5 bases between them. This CDR3 comprises 12 residues. From germline, CDR1 is SGHRS and CDR2 YFSETQ. CDR3 in amino acids: CASSLALETQYF. Written as DNA, the CDR3 is TGCGCCAGCAGCTTGGCCCTGGAGACCCAGTACTTC. Full variable domain (missing parts from reference TRBV5-1 and TRBJ2-5): KAGVTQTPRYLIKTRGQQVTLSCSPISGHRSVSWYQQTPGQGLQFLFEYFSETQRNKGNFPGRFSGRQFSNSRSEMNVSTLELGDSALYLCASSLALETQYFGPGTRLLVL.

The chain is built from TRBV7-9 and TRBJ2-1; D is unresolved. This CDR3 is 11 amino acids long. The V and J ends lost 7 bases and 3 bases respectively, with 4 bases between them. CDR1 SEHNR and CDR2 FQNEAQ come from the germline V gene (reference sequence). The CDR3 DNA is TGTGCCAGCAACTACTACAATGAGCAGTTCTTC. It specifies CASNYYNEQFF.

J is TRBJ2-1 and V is TRBV5-1; D is perhaps TRBD2 (6 bases). Germline loops: CDR1 SGHRS, CDR2 YFSETQ. CDR3 length: 14 amino acids. V was cut by 0 bases and J by 8 bases, with 12 bases left in between. CDR3 nucleotides: TGCGCCAGCAGCTTGGAGCTAGCGTGGGATGAGCAGTTCTTC. Encoded protein: CASSLELAWDEQFF.

This clone was seen only once. This rearrangement joins TRBV6-1 to TRBJ2-2, with a possible D match to TRBD2 (6 bases). Germline V gene sequence: CDR1 MNHNS, CDR2 SASEGT. The CDR3 loop spans 13 amino acids. With 11 bases removed from V and 7 bases from J, the gap between germline ends came to 17 bases. CDR3 nucleotides: TGTGCCCAGCGGGTAGGATCAGACGGGGAGCTGTTTTTT. It translates to CAQRVGSDGELFF.

This chain connects TRBV5-4 to TRBJ1-1; D gene uncertain. Germline V CDR1 and CDR2: SGHNT, YYREEE (reference sequence). The CDR3 spans 12 residues. The V end lost 0 bases, the J end lost 7 bases, and 7 bases lay between the germline ends. The CDR3 DNA sequence: TGTGCCAGCAGCTTGGGACCAGGTGAAGCTTTCTTT. This gives the protein CASSLGPGEAFF.

This chain links TRBV4-1 with TRBJ2-7; the D call may be TRBD1 or TRBD2 (6 bases each). Trimming shortened V by 1 base and J by 2 bases, and 24 bases separated the two germline ends. The CDR3 loop spans 19 amino acids. The V gene's germline CDR1 is MGHRA and CDR2 YSYEKL. CDR3 in amino acids: CASSQGGKRGAALPYEQYF. Written as DNA, the CDR3 is TGCGCCAGCAGCCAAGGGGGGAAAAGGGGGGCAGCCCTCCCCTACGAGCAGTACTTC.

The CDR3 sequence: CSVGLTGYEQYF. The DNA for the CDR3 is TGCAGCGTCGGACTGACAGGCTACGAGCAGTACTTC. J is TRBJ2-7 and V is TRBV29-1, with D possibly matching TRBD1 (6 bases). The CDR3 runs to 12 residues. Trimming left V 6 bases short and J 3 bases short, with 12 bases between. The germline gives CDR1 SQVTM, CDR2 ANQGSEA.

This clone was recorded once. The chain joins TRBV19 to TRBJ2-7; TRBD1 matches at 10 bases. V dropped 5 bases and J dropped 2; count of bases not matched to a gene: 6. The CDR3 spans 15 residues. Germline CDR1 reads LNHDA; CDR2 reads SQIVND (reference sequence). Here the CDR3 DNA reads TGTGCCAGTAGTGCGGGGACAGGGGATCCCTACGAGCAGTACTTC. It yields the protein CASSAGTGDPYEQYF.

CDR3 protein: CASSLRMLGVNNEQFF. The CDR3 DNA sequence: TGTGCCAGCAGCTTAAGGATGCTAGGGGTAAACAATGAGCAGTTCTTC. V usage is TRBV7-2 and J usage is TRBJ2-1; D is possibly TRBD1 (5 bases). This CDR3 has 16 amino acids. The V gene lost 2 bases and the J gene lost 5 bases, with 16 bases spanning the gap. Germline V gene lookup returns CDR1 SGHTA and CDR2 FQGNSA.